Listed here are 15 T cell receptor beta chains from one sample, sequenced in a study of cytomegalovirus exposure and HLA in healthy donors. The PCR made use of 60 Vbeta and 13 Jbeta primers. TCRdb's table, derived via immunoSEQ multiplex PCR, lists solely in-frame clones and lacks some. The table records about 170,000 clones, 65% to 85% of them present only once. Sequenced sample: PBMCs. The source is a woman between 50 and 59 years old in good health and CMV-seropositive.

The CDR3 sequence: CAITAKAIYEQYF. The CDR3, as DNA: TGTGCCATCACCGCTAAAGCCATCTACGAGCAGTACTTC. The chain uses TRBV28 and TRBJ2-7; D uncertain. CDR1 is MDHEN, CDR2 SYDVKM, per germline. This CDR3 has 13 amino acids. Trimming took 10 bases from V and 3 from J, leaving 16 bases between them.

Notes on this clone: Other DNA sequences within the sample encode an identical CDR3. The chain recombines TRBV20-1 with TRBJ2-7, with D unresolved. CDR1 and CDR2 from the germline V gene are DFQATT and SNEGSKA (reference sequence). Between the trimmed V and J ends, which lost 3 bases and 1 base, there was a span of 4 bases. The CDR3 runs to 11 residues. The CDR3 sequence: CSASRSYEQYF. CDR3 in DNA: TGCAGTGCTAGCAGGTCCTACGAGCAGTACTTC.

A remark on this clone: Other DNA variants within this sample encode the same CDR3. This chain joins TRBV9 and TRBJ2-3; TRBD2 matches at 7 bases. The CDR3 runs 15 residues. Trimming removed 0 bases from V and 0 bases from J; junction bases left unmatched: 1. The germline CDR1 and CDR2 sequences are SGDLS and YYNGEE. The CDR3 loop reads CASSVDGGSTDTQYF. The CDR3 DNA reads as TGTGCCAGCAGCGTAGACGGGGGGAGCACAGATACGCAGTATTTT.

This clone was seen only a few times. The chain links TRBV27 to TRBJ2-5, with 9 bases aligning to TRBD1. Germline V gives CDR1 MNHEY, CDR2 SMNVEV (reference sequence). The CDR3 covers 15 residues. V lost 5 bases, J lost 5 bases, and 9 bases stayed unmatched. The CDR3: CASSPYRGRGETQYF. The CDR3, as DNA: TGTGCCAGCAGTCCCTACAGGGGGCGCGGGGAGACCCAGTACTTC.

In this sample, this clone turned up once. The rearrangement links TRBV27 to TRBJ1-2, with TRBD1 as a possible D gene (5 bases). The V and J ends lost 2 bases and 2 bases respectively, with 9 bases between them. The CDR3 covers 14 residues. The V gene's germline CDR1 is MNHEY and CDR2 SMNVEV (reference sequence). This CDR3 reads CASSLQGGNYGYTF. CDR3 bases: TGTGCCAGCAGTTTACAGGGAGGCAACTATGGCTACACCTTC.

The V gene is TRBV4-1, the J gene TRBJ2-3, with 7 bases aligning to TRBD1. The CDR3 is made up of 17 amino acids. Germline V gene sequence: CDR1 MGHRA, CDR2 YSYEKL. The V segment lost 1 base and the J segment 4 bases; nucleotides outside the gene matches: 11. The CDR3 loop is CASSQAGSGGAPDTQYF. In nucleotides, the CDR3 is TGCGCCAGCAGCCAAGCAGGGTCAGGGGGTGCACCAGATACGCAGTATTTT.

This clone was detected only a few times. The chain recombines TRBV6-1 with TRBJ1-1; 7 bases align to TRBD1. In germline, CDR1 is MNHNS, CDR2 SASEGT. The CDR3 runs 14 residues. V lost 5 bases and J lost 4; bases outside the gene matches: 7. The CDR3 protein is CASSKDRDLTEAFF. The CDR3 DNA reads TGTGCCAGCAGTAAAGACAGGGATCTCACTGAAGCTTTCTTT.

The V call is TRBV11-3, the J call TRBJ2-1, with D perhaps matching TRBD1 (7 bases). Germline V lookup: CDR1 SGHNT, CDR2 YENEEA. The CDR3 has 14 residues. V lost 5 bases and J 2 bases, leaving 10 bases between the germline ends. The CDR3 spells CASSLRGAYNEQFF. DNA of the CDR3: TGTGCCAGCAGCCTCAGGGGGGCCTACAATGAGCAGTTCTTC.

The chain has TRBV7-2 and TRBJ2-5; 7 bases map to TRBD2. The germline V gene has CDR1 SGHTA and CDR2 FQGNSA. The CDR3 length is 17 residues. Trimming removed 1 base from V and 2 bases from J; junction bases left unmatched: 10. For the CDR3, the DNA is TGTGCCAGCAGCTTAGTCCTTGGGACTAACCCACAAGAGACCCAGTACTTC. It translates to CASSLVLGTNPQETQYF.

This clone was picked up one time. The J gene is TRBJ2-1, the V gene TRBV27; 7 bases fit TRBD1. CDR3 length: 14 residues. Losses at the gene ends were 7 bases for V and 3 bases for J; bases not matched to a gene: 6. Germline V gives CDR1 MNHEY, CDR2 SMNVEV (reference sequence). The CDR3 DNA reads TGTGCCAGCAATTCGGGGACAGACTACAATGAGCAGTTCTTC. This translates into CASNSGTDYNEQFF.

Comments on this clone: At one end the junction does not follow the germline gene, possibly because of a read error. The CDR3 loop reads CASSPRDSQGTF. In DNA form, the CDR3 reads TGTGCCAGCAGCCCAAGGGACAGCCAGGGGACCTTC. The rearrangement uses TRBV7-9 and TRBJ2-7, with 7 bases lining up with TRBD1. Germline loops: CDR1 SEHNR, CDR2 FQNEAQ (reference sequence). This CDR3 spans 12 amino acids.

The chain recombines TRBV5-1 with TRBJ1-1; TRBD1 is a possible D gene (6 bases). Trimming took off 3 bases at V and 0 bases at J, with 12 bases between the two ends. CDR1 and CDR2 (germline): SGHRS, YFSETQ. This CDR3 is built from 15 residues. CDR3 bases: TGCGCCAGCAGCTCGACGGCAGGGGTGAACACTGAAGCTTTCTTT. Protein: CASSSTAGVNTEAFF. Using reference TRBV5-1 and TRBJ1-1 for the parts outside the CDR3, the full variable domain is KAGVTQTPRYLIKTRGQQVTLSCSPISGHRSVSWYQQTPGQGLQFLFEYFSETQRNKGNFPGRFSGRQFSNSRSEMNVSTLELGDSALYLCASSSTAGVNTEAFFGQGTRLTVV.

Regarding this clone: Other DNA sequences in the same sample also yield this CDR3. The CDR3 loop is CASSLEIGQGWTGELFF. The CDR3 region has the DNA TGCGCCAGCAGCTTGGAAATAGGGCAGGGGTGGACCGGGGAGCTGTTTTTT. This sequence joins TRBV5-1 and TRBJ2-2, with a weak D call TRBD1 (6 bases). This CDR3 comprises 17 residues. Germline V gene data show CDR1 as SGHRS and CDR2 as YFSETQ. V lost 0 bases to trimming and J lost 5 bases, with 17 bases between them.

The chain couples TRBV5-4 to TRBJ2-7; 10 bases line up with TRBD2. The CDR3 is 16 amino acids. Germline CDR1 and CDR2: SGHNT and YYREEE (reference sequence). Trimming took 0 bases from V and 2 from J; bases not matched to a gene: 5. The DNA of the CDR3 is TGTGCCAGCAGCTTGGGCCTAGCGGGGGCAACCTACGAGCAGTACTTC. Translating it yields CASSLGLAGATYEQYF.

This rearrangement joins TRBV7-3 to TRBJ2-7; 8 bases align to TRBD1. The germline CDR1 and CDR2 sequences are SGHTA and FQGTGA. With 4 bases clipped from V and 11 bases from J, the junction kept 10 bases outside the gene matches. The CDR3 sequence is 13 residues long. Here the CDR3 reads CASSSGLTGVKYF. In nucleotides, the CDR3 is TGTGCCAGCAGCTCCGGCCTGACAGGGGTCAAGTACTTC.